These 21 T cell receptor beta chains were all obtained from the same sample, sequenced in a study of T cell responses to AZD1222 COVID-19 vaccine. Sequencing was performed with immunoSEQ multiplex PCR; in TCRdb, only in-frame clones are kept and a portion is missing. The sample yields some 160,000 clones, about 88% seen once. Sequenced here: peripheral blood, sampled on day 0 of AZD1222 vaccination. The origin of the receptors is an adult in good health.

The gene calls are TRBV9 and TRBJ1-1, with D tentatively TRBD1 (5 bases). CDR3 length equals 14 residues. Deletions cut 7 bases from V and 2 bases from J, with 15 bases between. Germline V CDR1 and CDR2: SGDLS, YYNGEE. The CDR3 nucleotides read TGTGCCAGCCACGAGGGGTTAGCCAACACTGAAGCTTTCTTT. This codes for CASHEGLANTEAFF.

This chain links TRBV11-2 with TRBJ2-1, with D perhaps matching TRBD2 (5 bases). CDR3 length: 14 residues. The germline V gene has CDR1 SGHAT and CDR2 FQNNGV. Trimming left V 1 base short and J 7 bases short, with 11 bases between. DNA of the CDR3: TGTGCCAGCAGCTTAGGGGTTGGGGAGAATGAGCAGTTCTTC. Protein: CASSLGVGENEQFF.

The gene calls are TRBV7-9 and TRBJ2-3, with 9 bases that match TRBD2. V gave up 5 bases and J gave up 2 bases; unmatched junction bases: 5. Per the germline V gene, CDR1 is SEHNR and CDR2 is FQNEAQ (reference sequence). The CDR3 runs 15 residues. The CDR3 bases are TGTGCCAGCAGCCTCGGCGGGGGGGACACAGATACGCAGTATTTT. This gives the protein CASSLGGGDTDTQYF.

The J gene is TRBJ1-4, the V gene TRBV11-2; D is ambiguous. Germline CDR1 is SGHAT and CDR2 is FQNNGV. With 1 base removed from V and 3 bases from J, the gap between germline ends came to 9 bases. This CDR3 comprises 15 residues. In nucleotides, the CDR3 is TGTGCCAGCAGCTTAGCGGCGGGAGCTAATGAAAAACTGTTTTTT. Its protein product is CASSLAAGANEKLFF.

CDR3 nucleotides: TGTGCCAGCAGCGCCCAACAGGGGAGCTATGGCTACACCTTC. Its translation: CASSAQQGSYGYTF. V gene TRBV7-9 combines with J gene TRBJ1-2; 7 nucleotides agree with TRBD1. The CDR3 consists of 14 residues. CDR1 is SEHNR and CDR2 is FQNEAQ in the germline V gene (reference sequence). The J segment lost 4 bases and the V segment lost 5 bases, leaving 7 bases of the junction unmatched. The full variable domain, in which reference TRBV7-9 and TRBJ1-2 provide the parts outside the CDR3, is DTGVSQNPRHKITKRGQNVTFRCDPISEHNRLYWYRQTLGQGPEFLTYFQNEAQLEKSRLLSDRFSAERPKGSFSTLEIQRTEQGDSAMYLCASSAQQGSYGYTFGSGTRLTVV.

The genes are TRBV28 and TRBJ1-1; no firm D call. Per the germline V gene, CDR1 is MDHEN and CDR2 is SYDVKM. The V and J ends lost 3 bases and 3 bases respectively, with 11 bases between them. The CDR3 runs to 14 residues. The CDR3 sequence is CASSFMTGYTEAFF. The CDR3 DNA reads as TGTGCCAGCAGTTTTATGACTGGGTACACTGAAGCTTTCTTT.

This clone is a singleton in its sample. This chain uses TRBV7-3 with TRBJ2-5; 9 bases align to TRBD2. The germline gives CDR1 SGHTA, CDR2 FQGTGA. The CDR3 totals 13 residues. CDR3 DNA: TGTGCGCACCCGGGACTAGCAAAAGAGACCCAGTACTTC. It is translated as CAHPGLAKETQYF.

The J gene is TRBJ2-2, the V gene TRBV5-1, with a weak D call TRBD2 (6 bases). V lost 1 base and J 4 bases, leaving 11 bases between the germline ends. Germline V gives CDR1 SGHRS, CDR2 YFSETQ. The CDR3 sequence is 15 residues long. The chain's CDR3 is CASSLMGGGTGELFF. As DNA, the CDR3 is TGCGCCAGCAGCTTGATGGGGGGTGGCACCGGGGAGCTGTTTTTT.

This chain links TRBV4-2 with TRBJ1-4; D perhaps matches TRBD1 (5 bases). The CDR3 contains 16 residues. The germline CDR1 and CDR2 sequences are LGHNA and YNFKEQ. V was shortened by 0 bases and J by 4 bases, with 12 bases between the two germline ends. The CDR3 loop reads CASSQEGNRRNEKLFF. The CDR3 nucleotides read TGTGCCAGCAGCCAAGAAGGGAACAGGCGTAATGAAAAACTGTTTTTT.

The rearrangement joins TRBV5-4 to TRBJ1-4; D is undetermined. Per germline, CDR1 SGHNT and CDR2 YYREEE (reference sequence). CDR3 size: 11 residues. With 7 bases removed from V and 8 bases from J, the gap between germline ends came to 9 bases. The CDR3: CASLEGEKLFF. The CDR3, as DNA: TGTGCCAGCCTCGAAGGGGAAAAACTGTTTTTT.

As concerns this clone: The junction shows a germline mismatch at one end, possibly a read error. V usage is TRBV9 and J usage is TRBJ2-1, with 8 nucleotides matching TRBD2. Per the germline V gene, CDR1 is SGDLS and CDR2 is YYNGEE. This CDR3 spans 11 amino acids. The CDR3 sequence: CASSVPGLVLF. For the CDR3, the DNA is TGTGCCAGCAGCGTACCGGGACTAGTTCTCTTC.

The rearrangement joins TRBV7-9 to TRBJ1-5; D is unresolved. Trimming took 4 bases from V and 9 from J, leaving 7 bases between them. From germline, CDR1 is SEHNR and CDR2 FQNEAQ (reference sequence). The length of the CDR3 is 11 residues. Here the CDR3 reads CASSSLGPQHF. CDR3 DNA sequence: TGTGCCAGCAGCTCCCTGGGGCCCCAGCATTTT.

The gene calls are TRBV4-1 and TRBJ1-2; TRBD1 is a possible D gene (6 bases). V dropped 2 bases and J dropped 6 bases, with 16 bases sitting between them. The CDR3 extends over 15 amino acids. Germline V gene sequence: CDR1 MGHRA, CDR2 YSYEKL. CDR3 sequence: CASSQLQGERDGYTF. The CDR3 nucleotides are TGCGCCAGCAGCCAATTACAGGGAGAGAGGGATGGCTACACCTTC.

V is TRBV18 and J is TRBJ2-7; no definite D call. V lost 6 bases to trimming and J lost 0 bases, with 15 bases between them. This CDR3 spans 15 amino acids. Germline V CDR1 and CDR2: KGHSH, LQKENI. In DNA, the CDR3 is TGTGCCAGCTCTCGGCCCGGGCTATCCTCCTACGAGCAGTACTTC. Protein sequence: CASSRPGLSSYEQYF.

The gene calls are TRBV28 and TRBJ1-2, with TRBD1 matching over 7 bases. The CDR3 has 13 residues. Germline V lookup: CDR1 MDHEN, CDR2 SYDVKM. The V gene end was trimmed by 6 bases and the J gene end by 4 bases; junction bases not matched to a gene: 5. The CDR3 DNA sequence: TGTGCCAGCAGCCTACAGGGGATCTATGGCTACACCTTC. Translation: CASSLQGIYGYTF.

This clone has just one count. The sample holds other DNA sequences that translate to the same CDR3. J is TRBJ1-6 and V is TRBV4-1; unclear D gene. V lost 1 base and J lost 0, with 7 bases in between. The CDR3 contains 16 residues. The germline V gene encodes CDR1 MGHRA and CDR2 YSYEKL. The chain's CDR3 is CASSQGRSSYNSPLHF. Here the CDR3 DNA reads TGCGCCAGCAGCCAAGGCAGAAGCTCCTATAATTCACCCCTCCACTTT.

The J gene is TRBJ1-6, the V gene TRBV30; 9 bases align to TRBD1. J lost 7 bases, V lost 3 bases, and 4 bases had no gene match. The CDR3 contains 14 residues. Germline V gene lookup returns CDR1 GTSNPN and CDR2 SVGIG (reference sequence). The CDR3 sequence: CAWSQGQGNSPLHF. The CDR3 region has the DNA TGTGCCTGGAGCCAGGGACAGGGCAATTCACCCCTCCACTTT.

This clone has just a few counts. The V and J genes are TRBV19 and TRBJ1-1; 8 nucleotides agree with TRBD1. J gave up 4 bases and V 5 bases, and 6 bases lay outside the gene matches. This CDR3 contains 14 residues. Germline-derived CDR1 and CDR2 are LNHDA and SQIVND (reference sequence). CDR3 nucleotide sequence: TGTGCCAGTAGTCCCCAGGGGGCGCTCACTGAAGCTTTCTTT. Protein product: CASSPQGALTEAFF.

V gene TRBV28 combines with J gene TRBJ1-1; perhaps TRBD1 as D (5 bases). Trimming removed 1 base from V and 0 bases from J, with 9 bases in between. This CDR3 contains 15 residues. Germline V gene sequence: CDR1 MDHEN, CDR2 SYDVKM. This chain's CDR3 is CASSLYQGMNTEAFF. Written as DNA, the CDR3 is TGTGCCAGCAGTTTATACCAGGGCATGAACACTGAAGCTTTCTTT.

This chain links TRBV11-3 with TRBJ2-5; the D gene is possibly TRBD2 (6 bases). CDR3 length equals 13 residues. The V end was cut by 5 bases, the J end by 7 bases, with 14 bases between. Germline V lookup: CDR1 SGHNT, CDR2 YENEEA. For the CDR3, the DNA is TGTGCCAGCAGCCCCGGACAAGCGGGGACCCAGTACTTC. Translation: CASSPGQAGTQYF.

The chain carries TRBV4-1 and TRBJ2-7, with TRBD2 matching over 11 bases. V dropped 0 bases and J dropped 0; count of bases not matched to a gene: 10. Germline V gives CDR1 MGHRA, CDR2 YSYEKL. The CDR3 runs to 19 residues. CDR3 nucleotides: TGCGCCAGCAGCCAAGATCGGTCTAGCGGGGGGCGACACTCCTACGAGCAGTACTTC. Translated: CASSQDRSSGGRHSYEQYF.